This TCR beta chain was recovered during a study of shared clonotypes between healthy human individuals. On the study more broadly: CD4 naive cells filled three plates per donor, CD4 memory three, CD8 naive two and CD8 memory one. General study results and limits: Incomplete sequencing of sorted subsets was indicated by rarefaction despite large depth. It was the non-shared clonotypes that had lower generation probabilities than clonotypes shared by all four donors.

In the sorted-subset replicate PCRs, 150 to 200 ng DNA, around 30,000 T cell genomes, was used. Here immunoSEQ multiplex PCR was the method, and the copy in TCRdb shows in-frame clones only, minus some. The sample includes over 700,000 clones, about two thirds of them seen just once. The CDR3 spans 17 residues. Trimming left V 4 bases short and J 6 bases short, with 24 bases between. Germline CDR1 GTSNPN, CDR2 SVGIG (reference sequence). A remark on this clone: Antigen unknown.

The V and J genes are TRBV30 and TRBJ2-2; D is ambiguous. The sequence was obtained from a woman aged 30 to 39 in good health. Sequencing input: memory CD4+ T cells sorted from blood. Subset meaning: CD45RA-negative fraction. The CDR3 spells CAWTTFNGDLQPGELFF. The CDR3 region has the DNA TGTGCCTGGACGACATTTAATGGCGACCTCCAACCCGGGGAGCTGTTTTTT.